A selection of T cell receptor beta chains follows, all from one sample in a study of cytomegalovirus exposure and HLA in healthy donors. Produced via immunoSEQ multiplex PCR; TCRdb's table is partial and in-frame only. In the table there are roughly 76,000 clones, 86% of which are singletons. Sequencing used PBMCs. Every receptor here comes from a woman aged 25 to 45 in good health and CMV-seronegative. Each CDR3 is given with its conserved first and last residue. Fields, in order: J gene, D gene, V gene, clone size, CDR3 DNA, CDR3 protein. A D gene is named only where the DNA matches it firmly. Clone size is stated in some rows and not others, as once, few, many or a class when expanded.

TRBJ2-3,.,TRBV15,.,TGTGCCACCAGCAGAGACAGGGGAGAGGCAGATACGCAGTATTTT,CATSRDRGEADTQYF
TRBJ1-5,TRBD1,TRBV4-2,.,TGTGCCAGCAGCCAAGGGGACAGGGGCAATCAGCCCCAGCATTTT,CASSQGDRGNQPQHF
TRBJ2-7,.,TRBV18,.,TGTGCCAGCTCTTACTCGGAGACCTACGAGCAGTACTTC,CASSYSETYEQYF
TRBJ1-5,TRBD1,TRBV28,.,TGTGCCAGCAGGGTCGGGACAGGAGGTGGTAGGAATCAGCCCCAGCATTTT,CASRVGTGGGRNQPQHF
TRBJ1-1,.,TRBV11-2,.,TGTGCCAGTTCCTCTGGGAGCACTGAAGCTTTCTTT,CASSSGSTEAFF
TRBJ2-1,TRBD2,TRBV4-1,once,TGCGCCAGCAGCCAGCTGACTAGCGGGAGAGCCCGCGATGAGCAGTTCTTC,CASSQLTSGRARDEQFF
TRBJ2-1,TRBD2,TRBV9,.,TGTGCCAGCAGCGTAGGAGGGGCGGGAGTAACCTACAATGAGCAGTTCTTC,CASSVGGAGVTYNEQFF
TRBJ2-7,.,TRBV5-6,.,TGTGCCAGCAGCCCTGGGGCAGGTTTCCACGAGCAGTACTTC,CASSPGAGFHEQYF
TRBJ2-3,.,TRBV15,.,TGTGCCACCTCCTTTGCTACTAGCACAGATACGCAGTATTTT,CATSFATSTDTQYF
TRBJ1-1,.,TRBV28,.,TGTGCCAGCAGTTTAGGGGAGGGATATAACACTGAAGCTTTCTTT,CASSLGEGYNTEAFF
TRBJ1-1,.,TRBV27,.,TGTGCCAGCGGCAACAGGGCAGGTTCCACTGAAGCTTTCTTT,CASGNRAGSTEAFF
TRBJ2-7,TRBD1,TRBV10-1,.,TGCGCCAGCAGTGAGTCCGGACAGGGCAACGAGCAGTACTTC,CASSESGQGNEQYF
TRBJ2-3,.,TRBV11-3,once,TGTGCCAGCAGCCCCTGGGGAGCGCCAACTAGCACAGATACGCAGTATTTT,CASSPWGAPTSTDTQYF
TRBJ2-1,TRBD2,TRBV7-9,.,TGTTCCAGCAGCTTAGTTGCGGGAGGAAAGCCTGAGCAGTTCTTC,CSSSLVAGGKPEQFF
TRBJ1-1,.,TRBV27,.,TGTGCCAGCAGTTTAAAGAGTCAGGGAGGAACTGAAGCTTTCTTT,CASSLKSQGGTEAFF
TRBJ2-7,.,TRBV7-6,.,TGTGCCAGCAGCTTAGGTCAGGCGGGCGACTACATCTCCTACGAGCAGTACTTC,CASSLGQAGDYISYEQYF
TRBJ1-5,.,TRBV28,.,TGTGCCAGCAGTTACCCCGGACAGACATTTTATCAGCCCCAGCATTTT,CASSYPGQTFYQPQHF
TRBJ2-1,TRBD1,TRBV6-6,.,TGTGCCAGCAGTACGGGACAGGGGCGGTACAATGAGCAGTTCTTC,CASSTGQGRYNEQFF
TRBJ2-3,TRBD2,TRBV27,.,TGTGCCAGCAGTTTGGGGATGGGGGAGGGAGATACGCAGTATTTT,CASSLGMGEGDTQYF
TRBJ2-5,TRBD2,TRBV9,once,TGTGCCAGCAGCCATGGGACTAGCGGGAGAGAGACCCAGTACTTC,CASSHGTSGRETQYF
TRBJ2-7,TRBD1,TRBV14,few,TGTGCCAGCAGCGTCCAGGGGGCGAGGGAGCAGTACTTC,CASSVQGAREQYF
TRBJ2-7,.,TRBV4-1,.,TGCGCCAGCAGCCAAGGGTGGCAGGCCTCCTACGAGCAGTACTTC,CASSQGWQASYEQYF
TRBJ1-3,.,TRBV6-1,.,TGTGCCAGCAGTGACAGAGTCGGGAACACCATATATTTT,CASSDRVGNTIYF
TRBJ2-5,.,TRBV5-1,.,TGCGCCAGCAATCCTATGGGGGCAGGAGGAGAGACCCAGTACTTC,CASNPMGAGGETQYF
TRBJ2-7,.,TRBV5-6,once,TGTGCCAGCAGCTTGTTGACCGGGAGTTTATACGAGCAGTACTTC,CASSLLTGSLYEQYF
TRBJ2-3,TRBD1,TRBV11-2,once,TGTGCCAGCAGGTCGGTTCGTCGAGAACAGGGGGCGTTCGGGGATACGCAGTATTTT,CASRSVRREQGAFGDTQYF
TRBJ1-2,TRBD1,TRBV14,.,TGTGCCAGCAGCCTGGACAGGAACTATGGCTACACCTTC,CASSLDRNYGYTF
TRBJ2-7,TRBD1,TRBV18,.,TGTGCCAGCTCAATTGGGGACAGCTCCTACGAGCAGTACTTC,CASSIGDSSYEQYF
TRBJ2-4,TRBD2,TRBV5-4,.,TGTGCCAGCAGCTCAGCTGGACTAGCTAGGGGCAAAAACATTCAGTACTTC,CASSSAGLARGKNIQYF
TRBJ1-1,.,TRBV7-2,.,TGTGCCAGCAGCTTAGACGTAGGGGGGAACACTGAAGCTTTCTTT,CASSLDVGGNTEAFF
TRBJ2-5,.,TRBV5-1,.,TGCGCCAGCAGCCCAGACAGGACAGCCCAAGAGACCCAGTACTTC,CASSPDRTAQETQYF
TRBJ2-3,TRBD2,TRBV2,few,TGTGCCAGCCTAGCGGAAAGCACAGATACGCAGTATTTT,CASLAESTDTQYF
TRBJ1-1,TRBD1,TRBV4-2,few,TGTGCCAGCAGCCAGGGACAGTTGAACACTGAAGCTTTCTTT,CASSQGQLNTEAFF
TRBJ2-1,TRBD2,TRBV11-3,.,TGTGCCAGCAGCTTACGACTAGCGCAGTACAATGAGCAGTTCTTC,CASSLRLAQYNEQFF
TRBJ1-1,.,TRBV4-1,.,TGCGCCAGCAGCCAAGAGGATCACAGCATGAACACTGAAGCTTTCTTT,CASSQEDHSMNTEAFF
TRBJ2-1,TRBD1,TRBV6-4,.,TGTGCCAGCAGTGAGGACAGGGACAATGAGCAGTTCTTC,CASSEDRDNEQFF
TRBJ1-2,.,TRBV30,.,TGTGCCTGGAGTACGGGGGTTCTTAACTATGGCTACACCTTC,CAWSTGVLNYGYTF
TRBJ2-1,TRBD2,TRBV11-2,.,TGTGCCAGCAGCTTTCCTAGCGGAAAAGGGAGTGAGCAGTTCTTC,CASSFPSGKGSEQFF
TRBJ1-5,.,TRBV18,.,TGTGCCAGCACCACCAGGGATCAGCCCCAGCATTTT,CASTTRDQPQHF